Following are 9 T cell receptor beta chains from one sample sequenced in a study of OX40 agonist ivuxolimab in advanced cancers. This table comes from immunoSEQ multiplex PCR, and its TCRdb copy is limited to in-frame clones, with some not included. Of roughly 90,000 clones in the sample, 70% to 90% were seen once. The source material was CD4+ or CD8+ T cells sorted from blood, sampled in a trial of the OX40 agonist ivuxolimab. The receptors come from an adult with an advanced solid tumor such as melanoma, head and neck, liver or kidney cancer.

This chain links TRBV7-2 with TRBJ2-3, with D uncertain. The germline V and J ends were trimmed by 3 bases and 1 base, with 11 bases remaining between them. CDR3 length: 15 amino acids. Germline CDR1 is SGHTA and CDR2 is FQGNSA. Here the CDR3 reads CASSFRVSGTDTQYF. In nucleotides, the CDR3 is TGTGCCAGCAGCTTTCGCGTGTCGGGCACAGATACGCAGTATTTT.

The chain employs TRBV6-6 and TRBJ2-1; D is ambiguous. The V end lost 6 bases, the J end lost 1 base, and 13 bases lay between the germline ends. The CDR3 is made up of 15 amino acids. Germline V lookup: CDR1 MNHNY, CDR2 SVGAGI (reference sequence). The chain's CDR3 is CASRDMDGSYNEQFF. The CDR3 coding sequence is TGTGCCAGCAGGGATATGGACGGTTCCTACAATGAGCAGTTCTTC.

The V call is TRBV9, the J call TRBJ1-4; weak D call: TRBD1 (6 bases). Germline-derived CDR1 and CDR2 are SGDLS and YYNGEE. This CDR3 is 15 amino acids long. V dropped 4 bases and J dropped 2 bases, with 12 bases sitting between them. CDR3 in amino acids: CASSSRQDTNEKLFF. CDR3 coding DNA: TGTGCCAGCAGCTCCAGACAGGATACTAATGAAAAACTGTTTTTT.

This clone appeared a few times. This chain uses TRBV7-9 with TRBJ1-6; D is ambiguous. Germline-derived CDR1 and CDR2 are SEHNR and FQNEAQ (reference sequence). Trimming pared 3 bases from V and 8 bases from J, leaving 5 bases between. The CDR3 is 12 amino acids. CDR3 sequence (DNA): TGTGCCAGCAGCTTTGGGGATTCACCCCTCCACTTT. Amino acid sequence: CASSFGDSPLHF.

The gene calls are TRBV4-1 and TRBJ1-4, with no clear D. CDR1 is MGHRA and CDR2 is YSYEKL in the germline V gene. V lost 4 bases and J 8 bases, leaving 17 bases between the germline ends. The CDR3 spans 15 residues. The CDR3 protein is CASSPPSRFGEKLFF. The CDR3 bases are TGCGCCAGCAGCCCACCAAGCCGTTTCGGCGAAAAACTGTTTTTT.

The V call is TRBV5-1, the J call TRBJ1-2; TRBD1 is a possible D gene (6 bases). Trimming left V 6 bases short and J 8 bases short, with 26 bases between. Germline V gene sequence: CDR1 SGHRS, CDR2 YFSETQ. This CDR3 has 16 residues. CDR3 sequence: CASIPFPRGEVYGYTF. CDR3 coding DNA: TGCGCCAGCATCCCTTTCCCCAGGGGCGAAGTCTACGGCTACACCTTC.

The chain recombines TRBV28 with TRBJ2-3; 8 nucleotides match TRBD2. The germline CDR1 and CDR2 sequences are MDHEN and SYDVKM. The V segment lost 6 bases and the J segment 2 bases; nucleotides outside the gene matches: 4. The CDR3 runs 14 residues. The CDR3: CASSRGGTTDTQYF. In DNA, the CDR3 is TGTGCCAGCAGCCGCGGGGGGACCACAGATACGCAGTATTTT.

DNA of the CDR3: TGCACCAGCAGCCACTTCCGACTAGAGGCTGAGCAGTTCTTC. Translating it yields CTSSHFRLEAEQFF. The chain joins TRBV1 to TRBJ2-1; TRBD2 is taken as the D call from the table, unchecked against the DNA. TRBV1 is marked as a pseudogene. The CDR3 sequence is 14 residues long.

This chain links TRBV19 with TRBJ1-1; 7 positions agree with TRBD1. After removal of 4 bases from V and 1 base from J, the junction contained 6 bases not matched to a gene. The length of the CDR3 is 15 residues. CDR1 and CDR2 from the germline V gene are LNHDA and SQIVND (reference sequence). CDR3 DNA sequence: TGTGCCAGTAGTAAAGGGGGCTCCGGGAACACTGAAGCTTTCTTT. Protein: CASSKGGSGNTEAFF.